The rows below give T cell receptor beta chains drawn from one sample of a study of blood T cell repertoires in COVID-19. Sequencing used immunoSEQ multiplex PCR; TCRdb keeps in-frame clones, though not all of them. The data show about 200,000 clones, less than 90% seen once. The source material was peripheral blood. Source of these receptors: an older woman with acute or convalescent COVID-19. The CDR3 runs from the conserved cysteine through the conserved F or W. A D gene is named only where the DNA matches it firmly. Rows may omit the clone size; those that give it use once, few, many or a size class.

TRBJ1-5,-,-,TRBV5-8,CASSRGGWGSGNQPQHF,TGTGCCAGCAGCAGGGGGGGTTGGGGATCGGGCAATCAGCCCCAGCATTTT
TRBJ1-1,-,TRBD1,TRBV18,CASSTGQVGWGTEAFF,TGTGCCAGCTCAACGGGACAGGTGGGGTGGGGCACTGAAGCTTTCTTT
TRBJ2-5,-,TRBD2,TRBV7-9,CASSPGIAGGLKTQYF,TGTGCCAGCAGCCCCGGGATAGCGGGGGGGCTGAAGACCCAGTACTTC
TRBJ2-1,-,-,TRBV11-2,CASSLSRQGTYNEQFF,TGTGCCAGCAGCTTAAGTCGGCAGGGTACCTACAATGAGCAGTTCTTC
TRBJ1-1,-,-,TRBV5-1,CASSFDRIGAEAFF,TGCGCCAGCAGTTTCGACAGGATCGGGGCCGAAGCTTTCTTT
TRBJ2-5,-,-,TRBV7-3,CASSLGLTGSPQETQYF,TGTGCCAGCAGCCTCGGGCTTACGGGATCGCCCCAAGAGACCCAGTACTTC
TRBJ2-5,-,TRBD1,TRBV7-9,CASSFGQGQETQYF,TGTGCCAGCAGCTTTGGACAGGGACAAGAGACCCAGTACTTC
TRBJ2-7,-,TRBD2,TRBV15,CATSQTGLPYEQYF,TGTGCCACCAGCCAAACGGGACTACCCTACGAGCAGTACTTC
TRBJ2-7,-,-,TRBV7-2,CASSFKRGASSYEQYF,TGTGCCAGCAGCTTTAAAAGGGGCGCGAGCTCCTACGAGCAGTACTTC
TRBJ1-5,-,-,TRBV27,CASSGGGLSQPQHF,TGTGCCAGCAGCGGGGGGGGGTTGAGTCAGCCCCAGCATTTT
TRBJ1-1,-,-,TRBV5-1,CASSLAQNTEAFF,TGCGCCAGCAGCTTGGCACAGAACACTGAAGCTTTCTTT
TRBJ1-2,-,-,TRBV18,CASSPAGIDYGYTF,TGTGCCAGCTCACCCGCGGGGATAGACTATGGCTACACCTTC
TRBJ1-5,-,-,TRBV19,CASSTPGVGNQPQHF,TGTGCCAGTAGTACCCCCGGTGTGGGCAATCAGCCCCAGCATTTT
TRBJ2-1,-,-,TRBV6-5,CASRPDMEYEQFF,TGTGCCAGCAGGCCTGATATGGAGTATGAGCAGTTCTTC
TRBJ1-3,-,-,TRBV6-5,CASSLGGFSGNTIYF,TGTGCCAGCAGCCTCGGGGGGTTCTCAGGAAACACCATATATTTT
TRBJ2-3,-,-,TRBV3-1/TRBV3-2,CASSQDRVGWRTSDTQYF,TGTGCCAGCAGCCAAGACAGGGTAGGATGGCGGACCAGTGATACGCAGTATTTT
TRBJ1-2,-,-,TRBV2,CASGLGGGGYGYTF,TGTGCCAGCGGATTGGGAGGCGGAGGCTATGGCTACACCTTC
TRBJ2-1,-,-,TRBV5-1,CASSPTLDNEQFF,TGCGCCAGCAGCCCGACTCTAGACAATGAGCAGTTCTTC
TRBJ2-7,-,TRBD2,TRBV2,CATQREAGPYEQYF,TGTGCCACACAGCGGGAAGCGGGACCCTACGAGCAGTACTTC
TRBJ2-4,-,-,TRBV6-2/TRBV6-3,CASSTTGVAKNIQYF,TGTGCCAGCAGTACTACAGGTGTAGCCAAAAACATTCAGTACTTC
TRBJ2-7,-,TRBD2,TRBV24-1,CATSARTSGGFYEQYF,TGTGCCACCAGTGCTAGGACTAGCGGGGGATTCTACGAGCAGTACTTC
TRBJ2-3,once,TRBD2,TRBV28,CASSFPSGAGNTQYF,TGTGCCAGCAGTTTCCCTAGCGGGGCTGGTAATACGCAGTATTTT
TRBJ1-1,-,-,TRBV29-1,CSVGPGGTEAFF,TGCAGCGTTGGTCCGGGGGGCACTGAAGCTTTCTTT
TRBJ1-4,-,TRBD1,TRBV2,CASSLQGTTNEKLFF,TGTGCCAGCTCCTTACAGGGGACGACTAATGAAAAACTGTTTTTT
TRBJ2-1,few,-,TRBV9,CASSIGSGYNEQFF,TGTGCCAGCAGCATCGGTAGCGGCTACAATGAGCAGTTCTTC
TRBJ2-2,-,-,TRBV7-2,CASSLARGELFF,TGTGCCAGCAGCTTAGCGCGCGGGGAGCTGTTTTTT
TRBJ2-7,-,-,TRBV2,CASSVEGYEQYF,TGTGCCAGCAGTGTCGAGGGCTACGAGCAGTACTTC
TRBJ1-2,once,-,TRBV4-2,CASSQDVGQNYGYTF,TGTGCCAGCAGCCAAGATGTAGGACAAAACTATGGCTACACCTTC
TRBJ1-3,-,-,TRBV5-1,CASSFGQGSGNTIYF,TGCGCCAGCAGCTTTGGCCAGGGGTCTGGAAACACCATATATTTT
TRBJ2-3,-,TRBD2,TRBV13,CASSLGHGGARTDTQYF,TGTGCCAGCAGCTTAGGCCACGGGGGGGCACGCACAGATACGCAGTATTTT
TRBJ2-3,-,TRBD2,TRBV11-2,CASSLAGLASTDTQYF,TGTGCCAGCAGCTTAGCGGGACTAGCGAGCACAGATACGCAGTATTTT
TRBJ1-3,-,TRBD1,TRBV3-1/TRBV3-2,CASSTPPGQGSFYPRDTIYF,TGTGCCAGCAGCACACCTCCGGGACAGGGATCATTCTATCCAAGGGACACCATATATTTT
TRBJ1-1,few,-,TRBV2,CASSETVMNTEAFF,TGTGCCAGCAGTGAAACAGTCATGAACACTGAAGCTTTCTTT
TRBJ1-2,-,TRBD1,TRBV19,CASSRGTDRYGYTF,TGTGCCAGTAGTCGTGGGACAGATCGTTATGGCTACACCTTC
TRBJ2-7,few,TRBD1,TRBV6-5,CASSYRVQGAYEQYF,TGTGCCAGCAGTTACCGGGTACAGGGGGCTTACGAGCAGTACTTC
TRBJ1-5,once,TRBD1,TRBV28,CASSLGTGGSDNQPQHF,TGTGCCAGCAGTTTAGGGACAGGGGGTTCTGACAATCAGCCCCAGCATTTT
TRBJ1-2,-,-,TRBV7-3,CASSFDRFYGYTF,TGTGCCAGCAGCTTTGACAGGTTCTATGGCTACACCTTC
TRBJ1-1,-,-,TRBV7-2,CASSLGYKNTEAFF,TGTGCCAGCAGCTTAGGATACAAGAACACTGAAGCTTTCTTT
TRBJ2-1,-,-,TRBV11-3,CASSSWRGGEQFF,TGTGCCAGCAGCTCCTGGCGGGGCGGGGAGCAGTTCTTC
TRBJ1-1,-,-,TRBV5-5,CASSLDEGGEAFF,TGTGCCAGCAGCTTGGACGAGGGAGGTGAAGCTTTCTTT
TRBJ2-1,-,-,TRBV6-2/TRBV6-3,CASTPSAATYNEQFF,TGTGCCAGCACCCCTTCAGCGGCGACCTACAATGAGCAGTTCTTC
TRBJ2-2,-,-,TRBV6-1,CASSDFIRGVKGELFF,TGTGCCAGCAGTGATTTCATACGGGGAGTCAAGGGGGAGCTGTTTTTT
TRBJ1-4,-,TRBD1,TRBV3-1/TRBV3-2,CASSLLGRGSEKLFF,TGTGCCAGCAGCCTGTTGGGCAGGGGGAGTGAAAAACTGTTTTTT
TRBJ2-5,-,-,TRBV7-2,CASSLVGGQETQYF,TGTGCCAGCAGCTTAGTGGGGGGCCAAGAGACCCAGTACTTC
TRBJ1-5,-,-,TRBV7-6,CASSGGQSSNQPQHF,TGTGCCAGCAGCGGCGGACAGTCTAGCAATCAGCCCCAGCATTTT